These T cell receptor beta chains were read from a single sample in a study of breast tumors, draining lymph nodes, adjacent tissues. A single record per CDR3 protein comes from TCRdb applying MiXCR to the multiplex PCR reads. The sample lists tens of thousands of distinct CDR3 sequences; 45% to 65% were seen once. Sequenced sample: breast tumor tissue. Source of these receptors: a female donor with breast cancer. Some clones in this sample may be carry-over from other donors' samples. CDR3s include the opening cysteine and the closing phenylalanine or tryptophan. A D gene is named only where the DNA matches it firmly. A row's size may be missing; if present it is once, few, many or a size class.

DNA: TGTGCCACCAGCAGAGATCTAATCACAGATACGCAGTATTTT
CDR3: CATSRDLITDTQYF
J: TRBJ2-3
D: .
size: .
V: TRBV15

DNA: TGCAGTGCCCACGAGCAGGGTACGGAGCAGTACTTC
CDR3: CSAHEQGTEQYF
J: TRBJ2-7
D: .
size: many
V: TRBV20-1

DNA: TGTGCCAGCAGTTTACCCCCCGGGACCTCGGGAAACTCTGGAAACACCATATATTTT
CDR3: CASSLPPGTSGNSGNTIYF
J: TRBJ1-3
D: .
size: many
V: TRBV27

DNA: TGTGCCAGCAGTTTATCCCCGGGAACTAATGAAAAACTGTTTTTT
CDR3: CASSLSPGTNEKLFF
J: TRBJ1-4
D: .
size: many
V: TRBV28

DNA: TGTGTCAGCAGGGAAACCGCGGGAGGGCGGACCGGGGAGCTGTTTTTT
CDR3: CVSRETAGGRTGELFF
J: TRBJ2-2
D: TRBD2
size: .
V: TRBV11-2

DNA: TGCAGTGCTAGGGCTAGCGGGTACGAGCAGTACTTC
CDR3: CSARASGYEQYF
J: TRBJ2-7
D: TRBD2
size: .
V: TRBV20-1

DNA: TGCAGCGTTGTTTACTACTTAGGGGAGAACGAGCAGTACTTC
CDR3: CSVVYYLGENEQYF
J: TRBJ2-7
D: .
size: .
V: TRBV29-1

DNA: TGCAGTGCTAGAGTGGCATCGGACAAACTGTTTTTT
CDR3: CSARVASDKLFF
J: TRBJ1-4
D: .
size: .
V: TRBV20-1

DNA: TGTGCCCTCAGCCCAGGGGACTACTCCTACGAGCAGTACTTC
CDR3: CALSPGDYSYEQYF
J: TRBJ2-7
D: .
size: .
V: TRBV10-3

DNA: TGTGCCAGCAGTTCCCAGAAGGGACTCAACAATGAGCAGTTCTTC
CDR3: CASSSQKGLNNEQFF
J: TRBJ2-1
D: .
size: many
V: TRBV2

DNA: TGTGCCAGCAGCCAAGGTCGGCCCCCCGGAGATACGCAGTATTTT
CDR3: CASSQGRPPGDTQYF
J: TRBJ2-3
D: .
size: many
V: TRBV4-2

DNA: TGCAGCGTGGGAAACGGGGACAGCCGATACAATGAGCAGTTCTTC
CDR3: CSVGNGDSRYNEQFF
J: TRBJ2-1
D: TRBD1
size: .
V: TRBV29-1

DNA: TGTGCCTGGAGTGTAGGCGGGGGGGCCCGTGAGCAGTTCTTC
CDR3: CAWSVGGGAREQFF
J: TRBJ2-1
D: TRBD2
size: many
V: TRBV30

DNA: TGTGCCTGGAATGACAGGGGGGATTCACCCCTCCACTTT
CDR3: CAWNDRGDSPLHF
J: TRBJ1-6
D: TRBD1
size: few
V: TRBV30

DNA: TGTGCCAGCACCACGAATAGGGGGAATGAGCAGTTCTTC
CDR3: CASTTNRGNEQFF
J: TRBJ2-1
D: .
size: many
V: TRBV5-5

DNA: TGTGCCAGCAGCCCTCAGGGGGGGGAAGGGGGCTACACCTTC
CDR3: CASSPQGGEGGYTF
J: TRBJ1-2
D: TRBD1
size: .
V: TRBV7-3

DNA: TGTGCCAGCAGCTCTAGGGCCGAGACCCAGTACTTC
CDR3: CASSSRAETQYF
J: TRBJ2-5
D: .
size: few
V: TRBV7-6

DNA: TGTGCCAGCAGTTACTTTAGACAGGGCGGCTCACCCCTCCACTTT
CDR3: CASSYFRQGGSPLHF
J: TRBJ1-6
D: TRBD1
size: medium-sized
V: TRBV6-6

DNA: TGTGCCAGCAGCTCAAGGGGTATTGGAGAGACCCAGTACTTC
CDR3: CASSSRGIGETQYF
J: TRBJ2-5
D: .
size: many
V: TRBV7-2

DNA: TGTGCCAGCAGTACAGGGCCCAGCACCGGGGAGCAGTTCTTC
CDR3: CASSTGPSTGEQFF
J: TRBJ2-1
D: .
size: .
V: TRBV6-6

DNA: TGTGCCACCAGTGATTCGACCCAGGGTTATTATGGCTACACCTTC
CDR3: CATSDSTQGYYGYTF
J: TRBJ1-2
D: .
size: once
V: TRBV24-1

DNA: TGTGCCAGCAGCTTATCTTCCGGGACAGGGGGCGACGAGCAGTACTTC
CDR3: CASSLSSGTGGDEQYF
J: TRBJ2-7
D: TRBD1
size: .
V: TRBV7-9

DNA: TGCAGTGCTAGAGATATGGGATTTGGAAACACCATATATTTT
CDR3: CSARDMGFGNTIYF
J: TRBJ1-3
D: .
size: many
V: TRBV20-1

DNA: TGCAGTGCTAGACTGTGGGACTCTGGAAACACCATATATTTT
CDR3: CSARLWDSGNTIYF
J: TRBJ1-3
D: .
size: few
V: TRBV20-1

DNA: TGTGCCAGCAGCCAAGATGGGAGGGGGAGTGATACGCGGTATTTT
CDR3: CASSQDGRGSDTRYF
J: TRBJ2-3
D: .
size: .
V: TRBV4-2

DNA: TGTGCCAGCAGCCAAGATCAGGCTACATATGGCTACACCTTC
CDR3: CASSQDQATYGYTF
J: TRBJ1-2
D: .
size: .
V: TRBV5-5

DNA: TGTGCCAGCAGGGGTCGGGGCGAGCAGTACTTC
CDR3: CASRGRGEQYF
J: TRBJ2-7
D: .
size: .
V: TRBV25-1

DNA: TGTGCCACCAGTGATTGGACAACTAACTATGGCTACACCTTC
CDR3: CATSDWTTNYGYTF
J: TRBJ1-2
D: .
size: .
V: TRBV24-1

DNA: TGTGCCAGCAGCCCGGACCCCAATCAGCCCCAGCATTTT
CDR3: CASSPDPNQPQHF
J: TRBJ1-5
D: .
size: .
V: TRBV7-9

DNA: TGTGCCTGGAGTCGGGGGGGGGAAGGGAATGGCTACACCTTC
CDR3: CAWSRGGEGNGYTF
J: TRBJ1-2
D: .
size: few
V: TRBV30

DNA: TGTGCTAGCGCCCAACAGGGATTTCTCTACGAGCAGTACTTC
CDR3: CASAQQGFLYEQYF
J: TRBJ2-7
D: .
size: .
V: TRBV7-8

DNA: TGTGCCAGCAGCGTAGGCCGGGGGGTAACTTACGAGCAGTACTTC
CDR3: CASSVGRGVTYEQYF
J: TRBJ2-7
D: TRBD2
size: once
V: TRBV9

DNA: TGTGCCAGCCAAACGAATGCCTACAATGAGCAGTTCTTC
CDR3: CASQTNAYNEQFF
J: TRBJ2-1
D: .
size: few
V: TRBV28

DNA: TGTGCCAGCAGTTACGGGGTAGCGGGGAACACCGGGGAGCTGTTTTTT
CDR3: CASSYGVAGNTGELFF
J: TRBJ2-2
D: TRBD2
size: many
V: TRBV6-2/TRBV6-3

DNA: TGTGCCAGCAGCTTAGCGCAAAGGGGAGAGACCCAGTACTTC
CDR3: CASSLAQRGETQYF
J: TRBJ2-5
D: .
size: .
V: TRBV7-9

DNA: TGCAGTGCTATGGTAGCGGGAGGGGAGGATGAGCAGTTCTTC
CDR3: CSAMVAGGEDEQFF
J: TRBJ2-1
D: TRBD2
size: .
V: TRBV20-1

DNA: TGTGCCAGCACCGCCGCTGACAGCGGAGTCCCCACGCAGTATTTT
CDR3: CASTAADSGVPTQYF
J: TRBJ2-3
D: .
size: .
V: TRBV15

DNA: TGTGCCAGCAGCGCCAATGATGGGGCCGATGGAAACACCATATATTTT
CDR3: CASSANDGADGNTIYF
J: TRBJ1-3
D: .
size: .
V: TRBV9

DNA: TGTGCCACCAGTGATTATCTTAGTGGAGATACGCAGTATTTT
CDR3: CATSDYLSGDTQYF
J: TRBJ2-3
D: .
size: medium-sized
V: TRBV24-1

DNA: TGCAGTGCTGGGGACCACCAGGCCACTCAAGCTTTCTTT
CDR3: CSAGDHQATQAFF
J: TRBJ1-1
D: .
size: .
V: TRBV20-1

DNA: TGCGCCAGCAGCTTCGCGGGGACCGTCTACAATGAGCAGTATTTT
CDR3: CASSFAGTVYNEQYF
J: TRBJ2-3
D: .
size: .
V: TRBV5-1

DNA: TGTGCCAGCAGCAACCAGGGGGTCCTCCACTTT
CDR3: CASSNQGVLHF
J: TRBJ1-6
D: TRBD1
size: .
V: TRBV5-4